Following are 3 T cell receptor beta chains from one sample sequenced in a study of blood T cell repertoires in COVID-19. Clones were read by immunoSEQ multiplex PCR, and TCRdb kept only the in-frame ones, dropping some. The data show under 400,000 clones, about 88% seen once. The sequencing sample was made of PBMCs or T cells enriched from blood (not recorded which). These receptor sequences come from a woman in her twenties or thirties who had been exposed to COVID-19.

This clone was seen only a few times. The chain uses TRBV6-5 and TRBJ1-1; D possibly corresponds to TRBD1 (5 bases). Trimming took off 0 bases at V and 1 base at J, with 9 bases between the two ends. The CDR3 spans 15 residues. Germline assignment: CDR1 MNHEY and CDR2 SVGAGI. CDR3 loop: CASSYSGTSNTEAFF. The CDR3 nucleotides read TGTGCCAGCAGTTACTCCGGGACTTCGAACACTGAAGCTTTCTTT.

The CDR3 protein is CAISEPAYNSPLHF. CDR3 nucleotide sequence: TGTGCCATCAGTGAGCCGGCCTATAATTCACCCCTCCACTTT. The chain recombines TRBV10-3 with TRBJ1-6; D unresolved. The germline V gene has CDR1 ENHRY and CDR2 SYGVKD. Trimming removed 2 bases from V and 2 bases from J, with 4 bases in between. This CDR3 spans 14 amino acids.

DNA of the CDR3: TGTGCCACCAGCAGGACGGGACACTACGAGCAGTACTTC. This gives the protein CATSRTGHYEQYF. V usage is TRBV15 and J usage is TRBJ2-7, with a tentative D call TRBD1 (6 bases). The CDR3 contains 13 residues. V was pared by 3 bases and J by 3 bases, with 9 bases between. The germline V gene has CDR1 LNHNV and CDR2 YYDKDF (reference sequence).